This T cell receptor (beta chain) was recovered during a study of blood T cell repertoires in COVID-19. Overall study: T cells, B-cell-depleted T cells, or PBMCs supplied cDNA or gDNA.

As originally analysed: Reference gene primers were amplified, and this amplification served to estimate nucleated cell counts. Produced via immunoSEQ multiplex PCR; TCRdb's table is partial and in-frame only. D and trimming come from the DNA, and the V and J calls and clone size come from that table. The top ten hold around 0.85% of the sample, which has 250,000 or so clones, just under 90% seen once. Per the germline V gene, CDR1 is SGHRS and CDR2 is YFSETQ. V gave up 9 bases and J gave up 2 bases; unmatched junction bases: 9. This CDR3 is built from 15 residues. Participants' reported clinical history set cohort assignment.

Material for sequencing was PBMCs or T cells enriched from blood (not recorded which). The source of this sequence is a man aged 50-60 years who had been exposed to COVID-19. The V gene is TRBV5-1, the J gene TRBJ2-3; 10 nucleotides line up with TRBD2. The CDR3 loop reads CATGTGTSVTDTQYF. The CDR3 DNA follows: TGCGCCACCGGCACGGGGACTAGCGTCACAGATACGCAGTATTTT.